A single sample gave rise to the 13 T cell receptor beta chains below, sequenced in a study of blood T cell repertoires in COVID-19. Data came from immunoSEQ multiplex PCR; TCRdb stores just in-frame clones and leaves some out. The sample consists of about 190,000 clones, under 80% of them appearing once. Sequencing input: peripheral blood. The receptors stem from a woman in her forties or fifties with acute or convalescent COVID-19.

The chain employs TRBV30 and TRBJ2-3; tentative D call: TRBD2 (7 bases). CDR3 length: 12 residues. Germline CDR1 GTSNPN, CDR2 SVGIG (reference sequence). Trimming shortened V by 5 bases and J by 3 bases, and 9 bases separated the two germline ends. The CDR3 sequence is CAWGGATDTQYF. CDR3 coding DNA: TGTGCCTGGGGGGGGGCTACAGATACGCAGTATTTT.

The V gene is TRBV20-1, the J gene TRBJ1-3; a weak D match, TRBD1 (5 bases). The CDR3 has 17 residues. The V end lost 3 bases, the J end lost 3 bases, and 21 bases lay between the germline ends. Germline CDR1 DFQATT, CDR2 SNEGSKA (reference sequence). The CDR3 here is CSASGRGRAFGGNTIYF. The CDR3 nucleotides are TGCAGTGCTAGTGGGCGTGGCAGGGCGTTTGGTGGAAACACCATATATTTT.

This rearrangement joins TRBV6-2 or TRBV6-3 to TRBJ1-5; tentative D call: TRBD1 (6 bases). CDR3 length equals 15 residues. The V end lost 6 bases, the J end lost 0 bases, and 12 bases lay between the germline ends. Per the germline V gene, CDR1 is MNHEY and CDR2 is SVGEGT. This CDR3 is CASSIDRYSNQPQHF. CDR3 sequence (DNA): TGTGCCAGCAGCATCGACAGGTATAGCAATCAGCCCCAGCATTTT.

The chain couples TRBV7-2 to TRBJ1-5, with a possible D match to TRBD1 (5 bases). V shed 1 base and J shed 2 bases, with 12 bases lying between them. The CDR3 totals 16 residues. CDR1 is SGHTA, CDR2 FQGNSA, per germline. The DNA for the CDR3 is TGTGCCAGCAGCTTAGGACTGGGGGGAGGCAATCAGCCCCAGCATTTT. Its translation is CASSLGLGGGNQPQHF.

The V call is TRBV11-2, the J call TRBJ1-1; no reliable D call. Germline CDR1 is SGHAT and CDR2 is FQNNGV. This CDR3 has 13 amino acids. The V and J ends lost 8 bases and 1 base respectively, with 11 bases between them. The CDR3, as DNA: TGTGCCAGCCGTCACTGGGCGAACACTGAAGCTTTCTTT. It codes for CASRHWANTEAFF.

The V and J genes are TRBV19 and TRBJ2-7, with D unclear. Germline V gives CDR1 LNHDA, CDR2 SQIVND (reference sequence). There are 16 residues in the CDR3. V shed 2 bases and J shed 2 bases, with 16 bases lying between them. CDR3 protein: CASSIRPGQAAYEQYF. The DNA of the CDR3 is TGTGCCAGTAGTATAAGACCTGGCCAGGCCGCCTACGAGCAGTACTTC.

This clone has just a few counts. The rearrangement joins TRBV5-4 to TRBJ2-7, with TRBD1 identical over 8 bases. This CDR3 spans 14 amino acids. The trim removed 4 bases at V and 3 bases at J, leaving 6 bases unmatched. The V gene's germline CDR1 is SGHNT and CDR2 YYREEE (reference sequence). Written as DNA, the CDR3 is TGTGCCAGCAGCCCCGGGACAGGAGTCTACGAGCAGTACTTC. The encoded protein is CASSPGTGVYEQYF.

The chain joins TRBV5-1 to TRBJ2-4; D not certain. Germline V gene lookup returns CDR1 SGHRS and CDR2 YFSETQ. The CDR3 runs 14 residues. Trimming took 0 bases from V and 3 from J, leaving 7 bases between them. This CDR3 is CASSLASSKNIQYF. The CDR3 bases are TGCGCCAGCAGCTTGGCTTCCAGCAAAAACATTCAGTACTTC.

This clone has only a few counts. The chain is built from TRBV30 and TRBJ2-7; the match to TRBD2 covers 12 bases. Per germline, CDR1 GTSNPN and CDR2 SVGIG (reference sequence). This CDR3 has 16 residues. Losses at the gene ends were 5 bases for V and 6 bases for J; bases not matched to a gene: 14. CDR3 nucleotides: TGTGCCTGGGGACTCCGGGGACTAGCGGGTACAATCGAGCAGTACTTC. Translation gives CAWGLRGLAGTIEQYF.

The chain joins TRBV4-2 to TRBJ2-1; 8 nucleotides match TRBD2. The CDR3 spans 16 residues. J gave up 3 bases and V 5 bases, and 9 bases lay outside the gene matches. Germline CDR1 is LGHNA and CDR2 is YNFKEQ. The CDR3 nucleotides are TGTGCCAGCAGCAAGGACTGGGCGGGGGGCTACAATGAGCAGTTCTTC. It encodes CASSKDWAGGYNEQFF.

The chain combines TRBV28 with TRBJ2-3; 7 nucleotides agree with TRBD1. CDR1 is MDHEN, CDR2 SYDVKM, per germline. The CDR3 extends over 13 amino acids. The V segment lost 6 bases and the J segment 4 bases; nucleotides outside the gene matches: 4. The CDR3 reads CASSDRVPDTQYF. CDR3 coding DNA: TGTGCCAGCAGCGACAGGGTACCAGATACGCAGTATTTT.

This rearrangement joins TRBV6-5 to TRBJ1-1; D is ambiguous. V gave up 1 base and J gave up 1 base, with 4 bases separating them. This CDR3 region has 13 residues. CDR1 and CDR2 (germline): MNHEY, SVGAGI. This chain's CDR3 is CASSYYKNTEAFF. In nucleotides, the CDR3 is TGTGCCAGCAGTTACTACAAGAACACTGAAGCTTTCTTT.

The chain couples TRBV13 to TRBJ2-1; 10 nucleotides match TRBD2. V lost 5 bases and J lost 3; bases outside the gene matches: 4. The germline V gene encodes CDR1 PRHDT and CDR2 FYEKMQ (reference sequence). The CDR3 covers 15 residues. The CDR3 nucleotides are TGTGCCAGCAGCCTGACTAGCGGGCACTACAATGAGCAGTTCTTC. The encoded protein is CASSLTSGHYNEQFF.